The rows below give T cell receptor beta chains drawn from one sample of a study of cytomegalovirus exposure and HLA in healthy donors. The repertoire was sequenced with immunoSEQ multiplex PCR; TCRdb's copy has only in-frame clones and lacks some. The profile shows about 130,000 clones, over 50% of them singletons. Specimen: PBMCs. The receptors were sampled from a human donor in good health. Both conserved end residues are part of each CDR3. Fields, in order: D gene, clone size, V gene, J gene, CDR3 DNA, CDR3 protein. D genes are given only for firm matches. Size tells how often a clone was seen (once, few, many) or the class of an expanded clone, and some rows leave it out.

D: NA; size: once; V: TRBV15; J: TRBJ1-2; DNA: TGTGCCACCAGCAGAGATATTAACGAGGGTGGAATTTATGGCTACACCTTC; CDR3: CATSRDINEGGIYGYTF
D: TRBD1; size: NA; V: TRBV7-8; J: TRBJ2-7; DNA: TGTGCCAGCAGCCCCCGGACAGGGTATACCGAGCAGTACTTC; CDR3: CASSPRTGYTEQYF
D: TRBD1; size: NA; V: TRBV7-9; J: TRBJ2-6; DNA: TGTGCCAGCAGCTTCGACAGGGCTGGGGCCAACGTCCTGACTTTC; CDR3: CASSFDRAGANVLTF
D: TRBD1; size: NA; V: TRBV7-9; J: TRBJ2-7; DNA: TGTGCCAGCAGTCCTTCCGGGACAGGGGGGGACGAGCAGTACTTC; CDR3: CASSPSGTGGDEQYF
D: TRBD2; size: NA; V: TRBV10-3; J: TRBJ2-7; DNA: TGTGCCATCAGTGACCCTAGCGGGAACTCCTACGAGCAGTACTTC; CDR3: CAISDPSGNSYEQYF
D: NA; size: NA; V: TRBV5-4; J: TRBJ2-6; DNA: TGTGCCAGCAGCCCGCGGAGCTCTGGGGCCAACGTCCTGACTTTC; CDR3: CASSPRSSGANVLTF
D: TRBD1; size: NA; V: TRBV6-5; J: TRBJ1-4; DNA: TGTGCCAGCAGTCCGGGACAGTACGAAAAACTGTTTTTT; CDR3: CASSPGQYEKLFF
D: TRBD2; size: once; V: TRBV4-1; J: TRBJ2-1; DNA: TGCGCCAGCAGCCGGACTAGCGGGACCCTGAATGAGCAGTTCTTC; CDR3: CASSRTSGTLNEQFF
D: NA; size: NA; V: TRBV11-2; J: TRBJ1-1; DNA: TGTGCCAGCAGCCGGGACTTCCTTCCGAACACTGAAGCTTTCTTT; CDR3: CASSRDFLPNTEAFF
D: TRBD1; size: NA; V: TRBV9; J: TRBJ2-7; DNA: TGTGCCAGCAGCCCACGGCAGGGGGTCGACGAGCAGTACTTC; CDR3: CASSPRQGVDEQYF
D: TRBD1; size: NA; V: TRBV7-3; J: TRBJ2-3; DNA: TGTGCCAGCAGCTGGGGACAGGGGACCACAGATACGCAGTATTTT; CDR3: CASSWGQGTTDTQYF
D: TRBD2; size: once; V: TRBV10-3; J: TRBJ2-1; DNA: TGTGCCATCAGGGGGACTAGCGGGCGGGAGCAGTTCTTC; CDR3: CAIRGTSGREQFF
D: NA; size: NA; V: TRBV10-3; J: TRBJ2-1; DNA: TGTGCCATCAGTGTAAGTTCCTCAGGGGTTGGCTACAATGAGCAGTTCTTC; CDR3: CAISVSSSGVGYNEQFF
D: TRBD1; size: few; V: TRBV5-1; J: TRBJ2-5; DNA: TGCGCCAGCGCGACAGGGGAGATCCAAGAGACCCAGTACTTC; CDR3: CASATGEIQETQYF
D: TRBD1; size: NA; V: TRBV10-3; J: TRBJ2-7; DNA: TGTGCCATCAGTGTGGGACAGGGCACCTACGAGCAGTACTTC; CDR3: CAISVGQGTYEQYF
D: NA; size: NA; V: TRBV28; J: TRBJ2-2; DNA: TGTGCCAGCAGTCCTATCGGTGGGGACAGGGAGCTGTTTTTT; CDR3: CASSPIGGDRELFF
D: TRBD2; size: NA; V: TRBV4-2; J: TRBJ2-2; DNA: TGTGCCAGCAGCCAAGCTCTAGCGGGAGGATCGGAAACCGGGGAGCTGTTTTTT; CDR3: CASSQALAGGSETGELFF
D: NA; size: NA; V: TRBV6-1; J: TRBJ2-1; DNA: TGTGCCAGCAGTGATGGGGCGTGGAATGAGCAGTTCTTC; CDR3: CASSDGAWNEQFF
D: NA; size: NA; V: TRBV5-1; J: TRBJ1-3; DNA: TGCGCCAGCAGCTTGGAAGCAATCTCTGGAAACACCATATATTTT; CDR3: CASSLEAISGNTIYF
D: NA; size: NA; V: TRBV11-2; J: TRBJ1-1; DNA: TGTGCCAGCAGCCCCCGGGGGGACACTGAAGCTTTCTTT; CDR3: CASSPRGDTEAFF
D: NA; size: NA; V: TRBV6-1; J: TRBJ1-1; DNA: TGTGCCAGCACCTTCAGGGTAGGGGTGACTGAAGCTTTCTTT; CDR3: CASTFRVGVTEAFF
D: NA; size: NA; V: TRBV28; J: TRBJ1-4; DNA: TGTGCCAGCAGTGCGGCAGGGATAAGGGAAAAACTGTTTTTT; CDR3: CASSAAGIREKLFF